This record covers a single T cell receptor beta chain. This clone's antigen is unknown. No base-level quality is on record; no much larger clone is a single base apart. This record belongs to a study of CD8 T cells in ankylosing spondylitis (TCRdb year 2017). Regarding the study in general: The study profiled T cell receptor beta repertoires in healthy donors and ankylosing spondylitis patients to find disease-linked TCR variants. Peripheral blood was sampled, and synovial fluid was also collected from ankylosing spondylitis patients. The whole study cohort included over a hundred healthy donors and over 20 ankylosing spondylitis patients. Here is what the overall study found, with its caveats: Some of the motif variants had been reported before in the synovial fluid and blood of reactive arthritis patients, a finding that suggests common disease-initiation mechanisms. In peripheral blood, the disease-linked clones were found at relatively low frequencies and had a CD8+ phenotype. A TCR beta motif of several highly homologous amino acid variants appeared characteristic of blood from ankylosing spondylitis patients. Significant enrichment of the disease-linked clones was reported in matched synovial fluid samples from ankylosing spondylitis patients.

For sequencing, an Illumina HiSeq 2500 was employed. Quantitative 5'-RACE with molecular barcodes was used to prepare TCR beta libraries. The original pipeline was this. A new computational method, built on a probabilistic model of VDJ rearrangement, was used to identify disease-linked TCR variants. TCRdb reanalyzed the raw reads on its own, using fastp at Q25 for trimming and MiXCR for clone calling, and kept in-frame beta chains. All rows with the same CDR3 protein become a single entry with the most common DNA and genes. TCRdb assigned the V and J calls; the authors' analysis was not used. The sample table contains 350,000 or so distinct CDR3 sequences; only one count was recorded for roughly 14% of them. The ten most abundant clones make up 1.1% of the sample. The CDR3 contains 13 residues, cysteine and phenylalanine counted. Only the CDR3 portion is preserved as DNA: 39 bases, with reading frame beginning at the first base. Sequences SGHVS (CDR1) and FQNEAQ (CDR2) are obtained from the germline V gene. Deletion took 1 base off V and 7 bases off J, with a span of 11 bases between the germline ends.

The sample comprised blood, either unsorted or a sorted T cell fraction (not recorded which). The V gene is TRBV7-8 and the J gene is TRBJ2-7; the D gene is not confidently resolved. The sequence was obtained from a male donor with ankylosing spondylitis or in good health (not recorded which). The CDR3 corresponds to CASSLGQVEEQYF. The nucleotides are TGTGCCAGCAGCTTAGGCCAGGTGGAAGAGCAGTACTTC.